The 32 T cell receptor beta chains reported below all come from one sample, sequenced in a study of spatial heterogeneity in lung cancer. Time point specified: blood at routine non-recurrence follow-up after resection. TCRdb reanalysed the 5' RACE reads using MiXCR and keeps one entry per CDR3 protein. The table records around 40,000 distinct CDR3 sequences, roughly 8% of them present only once. Sequencing was performed on PBMCs, taken at follow-up. Receptor source: a male donor with early-stage non-small cell lung cancer.

This clonotype has at least ten counts. The chain is built from TRBV7-8 and TRBJ2-3; D is perhaps TRBD1 (6 bases). In germline, CDR1 is SGHVS, CDR2 FQNEAQ. The CDR3 contains 14 residues. V lost 5 bases to trimming and J lost 3 bases, with 12 bases between them. The CDR3 protein is CASSPNTGTDTQYF. The CDR3 nucleotides read TGTGCCAGCAGCCCAAATACAGGGACAGATACGCAGTATTTT.

The J gene is TRBJ1-1, the V gene TRBV6-5, with 10 bases aligning to TRBD1. Per germline, CDR1 MNHEY and CDR2 SVGAGI. Trimming at V came to 2 bases and at J to 2 bases, leaving 2 bases not matched to a gene. The CDR3 loop spans 15 amino acids. The CDR3 nucleotides are TGTGCCAGCAGTTACGGACAGGGGGGCAACACTGAAGCTTTCTTT. Amino acids: CASSYGQGGNTEAFF.

Ten or more counts support this clonotype. J is TRBJ1-1 and V is TRBV7-3, with a possible D match to TRBD1 (5 bases). V was pared by 5 bases and J by 3 bases, with 10 bases between. The CDR3 length is 13 residues. The V gene's germline CDR1 is SGHTA and CDR2 FQGTGA. CDR3 in DNA: TGTGCCAGCAGCCAGGGCCCTGACACTGAAGCTTTCTTT. It encodes CASSQGPDTEAFF.

This clonotype was counted at least ten times. V and J are TRBV10-2 and TRBJ2-3, with 13 bases aligning to TRBD2. The CDR3 runs to 19 residues. V gave up 0 bases and J gave up 1 base; unmatched junction bases: 7. From germline, CDR1 is WSHSY and CDR2 SAAADI. CDR3 sequence reads: CASSESTSGGAPGTDTQYF. CDR3 coding DNA: TGCGCCAGCAGTGAGTCCACTAGCGGGGGGGCCCCTGGCACAGATACGCAGTATTTT.

The rearrangement uses TRBV20-1 and TRBJ1-1; D may be TRBD1 (5 bases). The germline V gene has CDR1 DFQATT and CDR2 SNEGSKA (reference sequence). This CDR3 has 14 residues. V was trimmed by 1 base and J by 4 bases, leaving 13 bases between them. The chain's CDR3 is CSARASGAATEAFF. DNA for the CDR3: TGCAGTGCTAGAGCATCCGGGGCGGCCACTGAAGCTTTCTTT.

This clonotype was found many times. This chain connects TRBV3-1 to TRBJ1-4; D not resolved. The germline V gene has CDR1 LGHDT and CDR2 YNNKEL (reference sequence). There are 14 residues in the CDR3. The V end was cut by 0 bases, the J end by 7 bases, with 9 bases between. As DNA, the CDR3 is TGTGCCAGCAGCCAAGATCGGTCTGGTGAAAAACTGTTTTTT. Protein product: CASSQDRSGEKLFF.

In its sample, this clonotype was seen many times. The chain carries TRBV5-1 and TRBJ2-2; TRBD1 matches at 9 bases. J gave up 6 bases and V 7 bases, and 13 bases lay outside the gene matches. The CDR3 has 16 residues. Germline CDR1 reads SGHRS; CDR2 reads YFSETQ. CDR3 region: CASYLAGTGRSGELFF. The CDR3 region has the DNA TGCGCCAGCTATCTGGCCGGGACAGGGCGGTCCGGGGAGCTGTTTTTT. Combining the CDR3 with reference TRBV5-1 and TRBJ2-2 gives the whole variable domain KAGVTQTPRYLIKTRGQQVTLSCSPISGHRSVSWYQQTPGQGLQFLFEYFSETQRNKGNFPGRFSGRQFSNSRSEMNVSTLELGDSALYLCASYLAGTGRSGELFFGEGSRLTVL.

In this sample, this clonotype turned up many times. This chain connects TRBV25-1 to TRBJ1-2; D call uncertain. The germline gives CDR1 MGHDK, CDR2 SYGVNS. The length of the CDR3 is 11 residues. V was shortened by 3 bases and J by 11 bases, with 10 bases between the two germline ends. The CDR3 bases are TGTGCCAGCAGTGATTGGTCTAGGTACACCTTC. It encodes CASSDWSRYTF.

This clonotype was counted many times. The genes are TRBV7-8 and TRBJ2-2; 7 nucleotides align to TRBD2. This CDR3 is built from 16 residues. After removal of 5 bases from V and 2 bases from J, the junction contained 8 bases not matched to a gene. The germline CDR1 and CDR2 sequences are SGHVS and FQNEAQ. CDR3 sequence (DNA): TGTGCCAGCAGCCTAACTAGCGTAATTAACACCGGGGAGCTGTTTTTT. It is translated as CASSLTSVINTGELFF.

A few counts support this clonotype. The chain couples TRBV6-9 to TRBJ2-5; D remains ambiguous. The ends were cut back, 4 bases at V and 2 bases at J, with 17 bases in the middle. This CDR3 comprises 16 residues. CDR1 is MNHGY and CDR2 is SVAAGI in the germline V gene. The chain's CDR3 is CASSSTDPDGQETQYF. CDR3 in DNA: TGTGCCAGCAGTTCCACCGACCCAGACGGACAAGAGACCCAGTACTTC.

This clonotype was recorded many times. V is TRBV7-2 and J is TRBJ2-4; D is unresolved. V was cut by 5 bases and J by 8 bases, with 7 bases left in between. The CDR3 has 11 residues. CDR1 is SGHTA and CDR2 is FQGNSA in the germline V gene. The CDR3 sequence: CASSPLDIQYF. The CDR3 nucleotides read TGTGCCAGCAGCCCATTAGACATTCAGTACTTC. Complete variable domain (other parts from reference TRBV7-2 and TRBJ2-4): GAGVSQSPSNKVTEKGKDVELRCDPISGHTALYWYRQSLGQGLEFLIYFQGNSAPDKSGLPSDRFSAERTGGSVSTLTIQRTQQEDSAVYLCASSPLDIQYFGAGTRLSVL.

The rearrangement uses TRBV20-1 and TRBJ2-2; 9 positions match TRBD1. CDR1 is DFQATT, CDR2 SNEGSKA, per germline (reference sequence). This CDR3 spans 15 amino acids. J gave up 2 bases and V 2 bases, and 3 bases lay outside the gene matches. The CDR3 loop reads CSARRGQGNTGELFF. In DNA form, the CDR3 reads TGCAGTGCTAGAAGGGGACAGGGCAACACCGGGGAGCTGTTTTTT.

This clonotype has ten or more counts. This rearrangement joins TRBV5-1 to TRBJ2-3, with 9 bases matching TRBD2. V shed 0 bases, J shed 1 base, and the junction held 3 bases outside the gene matches. This CDR3 region has 16 residues. The germline gives CDR1 SGHRS, CDR2 YFSETQ. The CDR3 nucleotides are TGCGCCAGCAGCTTGGAGGCTAGCGGGGGCACAGATACGCAGTATTTT. Translating gives CASSLEASGGTDTQYF.

This clonotype has at least ten counts. The V call is TRBV29-1, the J call TRBJ1-2; 7 bases align to TRBD1. The CDR3 spans 13 residues. The junction had 7 bases not matched to a gene; V was cut back by 4 bases and J by 5 bases. Per germline, CDR1 SQVTM and CDR2 ANQGSEA. CDR3 DNA: TGCAGCGTTGTGTCAGGGGGTCTATATGGCTACACCTTC. Protein sequence: CSVVSGGLYGYTF.

This clonotype was counted ten times or more. The J gene is TRBJ2-3, the V gene TRBV14; D unresolved. V was clipped by 4 bases and J by 4 bases, with 12 bases between them. The CDR3 is made up of 14 amino acids. Germline loops: CDR1 SGHDN, CDR2 FVKESK. DNA for the CDR3: TGTGCCAGCAGCCGCTTTGACGGAGCAGATACGCAGTATTTT. Its translation: CASSRFDGADTQYF. Full variable domain (outside the CDR3, taken from reference TRBV14 and TRBJ2-3): EAGVTQFPSHSVIEKGQTVTLRCDPISGHDNLYWYRRVMGKEIKFLLHFVKESKQDESGMPNNRFLAERTGGTYSTLKVQPAELEDSGVYFCASSRFDGADTQYFGPGTRLTVL.

This clonotype was found many times. The rearrangement links TRBV20-1 to TRBJ1-6; 9 positions match TRBD1. Germline CDR1 DFQATT, CDR2 SNEGSKA (reference sequence). After removal of 1 base from V and 7 bases from J, the junction contained 5 bases not matched to a gene. CDR3 size: 15 residues. The CDR3 spells CSARVSTGGNSPLHF. CDR3 nucleotides: TGCAGTGCTAGAGTATCGACAGGGGGGAATTCACCCCTCCACTTT.

There are many counts of this clonotype. The V call is TRBV7-9, the J call TRBJ1-2; D remains ambiguous. This CDR3 contains 14 residues. V was trimmed by 5 bases and J by 8 bases, leaving 18 bases between them. Germline V gene sequence: CDR1 SEHNR, CDR2 FQNEAQ (reference sequence). This CDR3 reads CASSVDFYTGGYTF. The CDR3 bases are TGTGCCAGCAGCGTGGACTTCTATACGGGGGGCTACACCTTC.

This clonotype has at least ten counts. The chain combines TRBV5-1 with TRBJ2-3; the D is unclear. The CDR3 runs to 15 residues. Germline-derived CDR1 and CDR2 are SGHRS and YFSETQ. V lost 4 bases and J 4 bases, leaving 16 bases between the germline ends. CDR3 nucleotide sequence: TGCGCCAGCAGCCCTGAAGGTCTTCCCGCAGATACGCAGTATTTT. Its protein product is CASSPEGLPADTQYF.

This clonotype turned up a few times. The rearrangement joins TRBV29-1 to TRBJ2-3; D ambiguous. The V gene lost 3 bases and the J gene lost 3 bases, with 7 bases spanning the gap. Germline V gene sequence: CDR1 SQVTM, CDR2 ANQGSEA. The CDR3 totals 12 residues. The CDR3 loop is CSVERSTDTQYF. Written as DNA, the CDR3 is TGCAGCGTTGAGAGGTCTACAGATACGCAGTATTTT.

This clonotype showed up many times. V usage is TRBV2 and J usage is TRBJ2-7; D gene uncertain. The V end lost 5 bases, the J end lost 6 bases, and 8 bases lay between the germline ends. The CDR3 consists of 11 residues. The germline CDR1 and CDR2 sequences are SNHLY and FYNNEI. This CDR3 is CASSTTGEQYF. CDR3 coding DNA: TGTGCCAGCAGTACTACGGGCGAGCAGTACTTC.

The chain joins TRBV3-1 to TRBJ1-1, with 7 bases that match TRBD1. This CDR3 region has 15 residues. Trimming removed 4 bases from V and 2 bases from J; junction bases left unmatched: 7. The germline CDR1 and CDR2 sequences are LGHDT and YNNKEL (reference sequence). CDR3 residues: CASSPTGYGNTEAFF. DNA of the CDR3: TGTGCCAGCAGCCCGACAGGGTACGGTAACACTGAAGCTTTCTTT.

To note about this clonotype: Possible read error: a much larger clone is one base away. The CDR3 DNA reads TGTGCCAGCTCACCAGGGGGGAATGTGCAGTTCTTC. Translation: CASSPGGNVQFF. The chain carries TRBV18 and TRBJ2-1; D might be TRBD2 (6 bases). CDR1 is KGHSH and CDR2 is LQKENI in the germline V gene. The CDR3 totals 12 residues.

This clonotype was seen repeatedly, ten times or more. The chain uses TRBV27 and TRBJ2-1; a possible D gene is TRBD1 (5 bases). Trimming pared 2 bases from V and 6 bases from J, leaving 5 bases between. Germline lookup yields CDR1 MNHEY and CDR2 SMNVEV (reference sequence). The CDR3 has 12 amino acids. CDR3 nucleotides: TGTGCCAGCAGTTTAAGGGGCAATGAGCAGTTCTTC. This gives the protein CASSLRGNEQFF.

This clonotype was counted at least ten times. The rearrangement joins TRBV5-1 to TRBJ2-1; possible D gene TRBD1, 7 bases. Trimming removed 4 bases from V and 9 bases from J, with 11 bases in between. Germline lookup yields CDR1 SGHRS and CDR2 YFSETQ. This CDR3 has 12 amino acids. In DNA, the CDR3 is TGCGCCAGCAGCCTCCAGGGGGGTGAGCAGTTCTTC. This sequence encodes CASSLQGGEQFF. The full variable domain, its missing parts supplied by reference TRBV5-1 and TRBJ2-1, is KAGVTQTPRYLIKTRGQQVTLSCSPISGHRSVSWYQQTPGQGLQFLFEYFSETQRNKGNFPGRFSGRQFSNSRSEMNVSTLELGDSALYLCASSLQGGEQFFGPGTRLTVL.

This clonotype has ten or more counts. The V and J genes are TRBV7-8 and TRBJ2-5, with 7 positions matching TRBD2. Losses at the gene ends were 3 bases for V and 5 bases for J; bases not matched to a gene: 9. The germline CDR1 and CDR2 sequences are SGHVS and FQNEAQ. CDR3 length: 15 residues. This chain's CDR3 is CASSFGLVGRETQYF. The CDR3, as DNA: TGTGCCAGCAGCTTCGGACTAGTCGGTCGGGAGACCCAGTACTTC.

This clonotype came up many times. The chain uses TRBV5-1 and TRBJ2-7, with D perhaps given as TRBD1 or TRBD2 (5 bases each). From germline, CDR1 is SGHRS and CDR2 YFSETQ. The CDR3 extends over 13 amino acids. The V and J ends lost 4 bases and 7 bases respectively, with 15 bases between them. CDR3 in DNA: TGCGCCAGCAGCCAGGTCCAAGAGGGGGAGCAGTACTTC. Translating gives CASSQVQEGEQYF. The whole variable domain, filled in from reference TRBV5-1 and TRBJ2-7, reads KAGVTQTPRYLIKTRGQQVTLSCSPISGHRSVSWYQQTPGQGLQFLFEYFSETQRNKGNFPGRFSGRQFSNSRSEMNVSTLELGDSALYLCASSQVQEGEQYFGPGTRLTVT.

The chain links TRBV24-1 to TRBJ1-1; D is possibly TRBD1 (6 bases). Germline V gives CDR1 KGHDR, CDR2 SFDVKD. This CDR3 is built from 10 residues. V was pared by 10 bases and J by 6 bases, with 8 bases between. The CDR3 bases are TGTGCCACAAGACAGGCTGAAGCTTTCTTT. Its translation is CATRQAEAFF.

This clonotype was found many times. This chain links TRBV20-1 with TRBJ2-1, with TRBD2 matching over 14 bases. This CDR3 spans 16 amino acids. Germline assignment: CDR1 DFQATT and CDR2 SNEGSKA (reference sequence). J was trimmed by 6 bases and V by 5 bases; bases with no gene match: 9. CDR3 DNA sequence: TGCAGTGCTGGTTCCTCCGGACTAGCGGGGGGCAATGAGCAGTTCTTC. Translating gives CSAGSSGLAGGNEQFF.

This clonotype was seen ten or more times. CDR3 region: CASKAGGANVLTF. The CDR3 nucleotides read TGTGCCAGCAAGGCCGGTGGGGCCAACGTCCTGACTTTC. This sequence joins TRBV2 and TRBJ2-6; D not certain. The CDR3 consists of 13 residues. Per the germline V gene, CDR1 is SNHLY and CDR2 is FYNNEI. V dropped 7 bases and J dropped 3 bases, with 7 bases sitting between them.

This clonotype was recorded many times. The chain links TRBV25-1 to TRBJ2-3; 8 positions match TRBD2. J was trimmed by 1 base and V by 5 bases; bases with no gene match: 2. The CDR3 is 14 residues long. CDR1 is MGHDK and CDR2 is SYGVNS in the germline V gene. CDR3 DNA sequence: TGTGCCAGCAGTAATAGCGGGGGCACAGATACGCAGTATTTT. It encodes CASSNSGGTDTQYF.

This clonotype appeared many times. The J gene is TRBJ2-3, the V gene TRBV18; D gene uncertain. The CDR3 covers 13 residues. V lost 0 bases, J lost 1 base, and 2 bases lay in between. The germline gives CDR1 KGHSH, CDR2 LQKENI. The CDR3 protein is CASSPPGTDTQYF. The CDR3 bases are TGTGCCAGCTCACCACCAGGCACAGATACGCAGTATTTT.

This clonotype was counted many times. This rearrangement joins TRBV20-1 to TRBJ2-7; TRBD1 agrees at 8 bases. The CDR3 sequence is 15 residues long. J was trimmed by 5 bases and V by 3 bases; bases with no gene match: 12. Germline values: CDR1 DFQATT, CDR2 SNEGSKA (reference sequence). The CDR3 loop is CSASPTADRGDEQYF. CDR3 bases: TGCAGTGCTAGCCCCACTGCTGACAGGGGAGACGAGCAGTACTTC.